The 2 T cell receptor beta chains presented below share a single source sample, sequenced in a study of blood T cell repertoires in COVID-19. TCRdb's copy holds only in-frame clones and misses some; the assay was immunoSEQ multiplex PCR. The sample carries tens of thousands of clones, approximately 87% recorded once. The sample taken for sequencing was peripheral blood. Receptors originate from a human donor in a cohort sampled during active COVID-19.

This chain links TRBV28 with TRBJ2-7; TRBD2 matches at 10 bases. The CDR3 has 15 amino acids. Germline loops: CDR1 MDHEN, CDR2 SYDVKM. The J segment lost 4 bases and the V segment lost 5 bases, leaving 8 bases of the junction unmatched. The CDR3, as DNA: TGTGCCAGCAGTCTGGCGCTAGCGGGAGTATACGAGCAGTACTTC. Translation: CASSLALAGVYEQYF.

The gene calls are TRBV6-5 and TRBJ1-1; possible D gene TRBD1, 6 bases. Deletions cut 5 bases from V and 4 bases from J, with 11 bases between. This CDR3 contains 13 residues. Germline-derived CDR1 and CDR2 are MNHEY and SVGAGI. CDR3 sequence: CASSNRDGTEAFF. CDR3 nucleotide sequence: TGTGCCAGCAGTAACAGGGATGGCACTGAAGCTTTCTTT.